The rows below give T cell receptor beta chains drawn from one sample of a study of blood T cell repertoires in COVID-19. Using immunoSEQ multiplex PCR, the repertoire was profiled, and TCRdb retains in-frame clones only, with some absent. This repertoire shows 75,000 to 90,000 clones, approximately 86% found once; its top ten account for about a sixth. The sequencing input was peripheral blood. These receptors came from a man at least 80 years old with active or convalescent COVID-19. Each CDR3 is given with its conserved first and last residue. Each record gives: CDR3 protein, CDR3 DNA, J gene, V gene, D gene, clone size. The D gene is left open where the match is weak. Clone size, where shown, is once, few, many, or a class for clones that have expanded.

cdr3_aa: CASSGGDRGREKLFF
cdr3_nt: TGTGCCAGCAGCGGGGGCGACAGGGGGCGTGAAAAACTGTTTTTT
j_call: TRBJ1-4
v_call: TRBV5-4
d_call: TRBD1
clone_size: .

cdr3_aa: CASSLGGSNNEQFF
cdr3_nt: TGTGCCAGCAGCTTGGGGGGTTCAAACAATGAGCAGTTCTTC
j_call: TRBJ2-1
v_call: TRBV7-3
d_call: .
clone_size: .

cdr3_aa: CASSQGQPNIQYF
cdr3_nt: TGTGCCAGCAGCCAAGGACAGCCCAACATTCAGTACTTC
j_call: TRBJ2-4
v_call: TRBV11-2
d_call: .
clone_size: .

cdr3_aa: CASSLEVRDNQPQHF
cdr3_nt: TGCGCCAGCAGCTTGGAGGTCAGGGATAATCAGCCCCAGCATTTT
j_call: TRBJ1-5
v_call: TRBV5-1
d_call: .
clone_size: .

cdr3_aa: CASSQEHRGNYGYTF
cdr3_nt: TGTGCCAGCAGCCAAGAACACAGGGGGAACTATGGCTACACCTTC
j_call: TRBJ1-2
v_call: TRBV3-1/TRBV3-2
d_call: TRBD1
clone_size: .

cdr3_aa: CASSLAGNYGYTF
cdr3_nt: TGTGCCAGCAGTTTGGCAGGCAACTATGGCTACACCTTC
j_call: TRBJ1-2
v_call: TRBV28
d_call: .
clone_size: .

cdr3_aa: CATSDPHGGYTF
cdr3_nt: TGTGCCACCAGTGATCCTCACGGTGGCTACACCTTC
j_call: TRBJ1-2
v_call: TRBV24-1
d_call: .
clone_size: .

cdr3_aa: CASSGKGASAYSGNTIYF
cdr3_nt: TGTGCCAGCAGTGGGAAGGGAGCATCAGCCTACTCTGGAAACACCATATATTTT
j_call: TRBJ1-3
v_call: TRBV6-1
d_call: .
clone_size: .

cdr3_aa: CASSPFRTKNTGELFF
cdr3_nt: TGTGCCAGCAGTCCCTTCCGGACTAAAAACACCGGGGAGCTGTTTTTT
j_call: TRBJ2-2
v_call: TRBV6-2/TRBV6-3
d_call: .
clone_size: .

cdr3_aa: CASSQDEGGRETQYF
cdr3_nt: TGTGCCAGCAGCCAAGATGAAGGGGGCCGGGAGACCCAGTACTTC
j_call: TRBJ2-5
v_call: TRBV3-1/TRBV3-2
d_call: TRBD1
clone_size: .

cdr3_aa: CASSPTVLAGARETQYF
cdr3_nt: TGTGCCAGCAGCCCCACCGTTCTAGCGGGGGCAAGGGAGACCCAGTACTTC
j_call: TRBJ2-5
v_call: TRBV5-6
d_call: TRBD2
clone_size: .

cdr3_aa: CASSIHTGGRDTQYF
cdr3_nt: TGTGCCAGTAGTATCCACACGGGTGGGAGGGATACGCAGTATTTT
j_call: TRBJ2-3
v_call: TRBV19
d_call: .
clone_size: once

cdr3_aa: CASSVAGGEGAEAFF
cdr3_nt: TGCGCCAGCTCAGTGGCAGGGGGCGAGGGGGCTGAAGCTTTCTTT
j_call: TRBJ1-1
v_call: TRBV10-2
d_call: TRBD1
clone_size: .

cdr3_aa: CASSLGSEAFF
cdr3_nt: TGTGCCAGCAGCTTGGGCTCTGAAGCTTTCTTT
j_call: TRBJ1-1
v_call: TRBV7-2
d_call: .
clone_size: .

cdr3_aa: CASSARGQGAIETQYF
cdr3_nt: TGCGCCAGCAGCGCACGGGGACAGGGGGCTATAGAGACCCAGTACTTC
j_call: TRBJ2-5
v_call: TRBV4-1
d_call: TRBD1
clone_size: .

cdr3_aa: CSASAEETQYF
cdr3_nt: TGCAGTGCTAGCGCGGAAGAGACCCAGTACTTC
j_call: TRBJ2-5
v_call: TRBV20-1
d_call: .
clone_size: .

cdr3_aa: CATGDRRWTGELFF
cdr3_nt: TGTGCCACCGGGGACAGGAGGTGGACCGGGGAGCTGTTTTTT
j_call: TRBJ2-2
v_call: TRBV6-5
d_call: TRBD1
clone_size: .

cdr3_aa: CASSAAGIETQYF
cdr3_nt: TGTGCCAGTAGTGCCGCAGGGATAGAGACCCAGTACTTC
j_call: TRBJ2-5
v_call: TRBV19
d_call: .
clone_size: .

cdr3_aa: CASSLASYNEQFF
cdr3_nt: TGCGCCAGCAGCTTGGCCAGCTACAATGAGCAGTTCTTC
j_call: TRBJ2-1
v_call: TRBV5-1
d_call: .
clone_size: .

cdr3_aa: CASRRGVNTEAFF
cdr3_nt: TGTGCCAGCCGCAGGGGGGTGAACACTGAAGCTTTCTTT
j_call: TRBJ1-1
v_call: TRBV6-5
d_call: TRBD1
clone_size: .

cdr3_aa: CASSIKVGADTQYF
cdr3_nt: TGTGCCAGTAGTATAAAGGTGGGGGCGGATACGCAGTATTTT
j_call: TRBJ2-3
v_call: TRBV19
d_call: .
clone_size: .

cdr3_aa: CASSSPSSGSRVKFF
cdr3_nt: TGTGCCAGTAGTTCTCCGTCCAGCGGGAGCAGGGTTAAGTTCTTC
j_call: TRBJ2-1
v_call: TRBV19
d_call: TRBD2
clone_size: .

cdr3_aa: CASSKILTGLAGLGTDTQYF
cdr3_nt: TGTGCCAGTAGTAAGATTTTAACGGGACTAGCGGGGTTGGGCACAGATACGCAGTATTTT
j_call: TRBJ2-3
v_call: TRBV19
d_call: TRBD2
clone_size: .

cdr3_aa: CASSVRFSGREVNEQFF
cdr3_nt: TGTGCCAGCAGCGTTCGTTTTAGCGGGAGGGAGGTCAATGAGCAGTTCTTC
j_call: TRBJ2-1
v_call: TRBV9
d_call: TRBD2
clone_size: .

cdr3_aa: CASRPQGTSTDTQYF
cdr3_nt: TGTGCCAGCAGGCCCCAGGGAACTAGCACAGATACGCAGTATTTT
j_call: TRBJ2-3
v_call: TRBV2
d_call: .
clone_size: .

cdr3_aa: CASSLGLGQGAFGLEKLFF
cdr3_nt: TGTGCCAGCAGCTTGGGCCTGGGACAGGGGGCCTTCGGTTTGGAAAAACTGTTTTTT
j_call: TRBJ1-4
v_call: TRBV11-2
d_call: TRBD1
clone_size: .

cdr3_aa: CSVESGLATQYF
cdr3_nt: TGCAGCGTTGAATCAGGGTTGGCGACCCAGTACTTC
j_call: TRBJ2-5
v_call: TRBV29-1
d_call: .
clone_size: once

cdr3_aa: CASRGQGDTGELFF
cdr3_nt: TGTGCCAGCAGGGGACAGGGGGACACCGGGGAGCTGTTTTTT
j_call: TRBJ2-2
v_call: TRBV2
d_call: TRBD1
clone_size: .

cdr3_aa: CAWSPQTGTYGYTF
cdr3_nt: TGTGCCTGGAGTCCACAGACAGGGACTTATGGCTACACCTTC
j_call: TRBJ1-2
v_call: TRBV30
d_call: TRBD1
clone_size: .

cdr3_aa: CASSLGLTGGTAFF
cdr3_nt: TGTGCCAGCAGCTTAGGCCTGACAGGGGGCACGGCTTTCTTT
j_call: TRBJ1-1
v_call: TRBV7-2
d_call: TRBD1
clone_size: .

cdr3_aa: CASRIQGQTLPNEQFF
cdr3_nt: TGTGCCAGCAGAATACAGGGCCAGACTCTCCCGAATGAGCAGTTCTTC
j_call: TRBJ2-1
v_call: TRBV6-6
d_call: .
clone_size: .

cdr3_aa: CASSLVLGGNTGELFF
cdr3_nt: TGCGCCAGCAGCTTGGTGCTTGGAGGGAACACCGGGGAGCTGTTTTTT
j_call: TRBJ2-2
v_call: TRBV5-1
d_call: .
clone_size: .

cdr3_aa: CASSFATGEETQYF
cdr3_nt: TGTGCCAGCAGCTTTGCGACAGGGGAGGAGACCCAGTACTTC
j_call: TRBJ2-5
v_call: TRBV7-9
d_call: TRBD1
clone_size: .

cdr3_aa: CASSRGGTEAFF
cdr3_nt: TGTGCCAGCAGCCGGGGGGGCACTGAAGCTTTCTTT
j_call: TRBJ1-1
v_call: TRBV14
d_call: .
clone_size: .

cdr3_aa: CASSGTNYGYTF
cdr3_nt: TGTGCCAGCAGTGGGACAAACTATGGCTACACCTTC
j_call: TRBJ1-2
v_call: TRBV11-1
d_call: .
clone_size: .

cdr3_aa: CASSQVGTGSETQYF
cdr3_nt: TGTGCCAGCTCACAAGTCGGGACAGGGTCCGAGACCCAGTACTTC
j_call: TRBJ2-5
v_call: TRBV18
d_call: TRBD1
clone_size: .

cdr3_aa: CASSYARGGYTGELFF
cdr3_nt: TGTGCCAGCAGTTACGCTAGGGGGGGATACACCGGGGAGCTGTTTTTT
j_call: TRBJ2-2
v_call: TRBV6-5
d_call: .
clone_size: .

cdr3_aa: CASRPGYNEQFF
cdr3_nt: TGTGCCAGCAGGCCAGGGTACAATGAGCAGTTCTTC
j_call: TRBJ2-1
v_call: TRBV2
d_call: .
clone_size: .

cdr3_aa: CASSQDRALSTGGKYEQFF
cdr3_nt: TGCGCCAGCAGCCAAGATAGGGCGCTATCGACAGGGGGAAAATATGAGCAGTTCTTC
j_call: TRBJ2-1
v_call: TRBV4-1
d_call: TRBD1
clone_size: once

cdr3_aa: CASLPAGPGTGELFF
cdr3_nt: TGCGCCAGCCTTCCGGCGGGGCCGGGCACCGGGGAGCTGTTTTTT
j_call: TRBJ2-2
v_call: TRBV5-1
d_call: .
clone_size: .

cdr3_aa: CASSLAGGLNTEAFF
cdr3_nt: TGCGCCAGCAGCTTGGCTGGGGGCTTGAACACTGAAGCTTTCTTT
j_call: TRBJ1-1
v_call: TRBV5-1
d_call: .
clone_size: .

cdr3_aa: CASTIYGGGETQYF
cdr3_nt: TGTGCCAGCACTATCTATGGGGGCGGAGAGACCCAGTACTTC
j_call: TRBJ2-5
v_call: TRBV6-4
d_call: .
clone_size: .

cdr3_aa: CASSEDLGRDYQETQYF
cdr3_nt: TGTGCCAGTAGTGAAGATCTCGGTAGGGACTACCAAGAGACCCAGTACTTC
j_call: TRBJ2-5
v_call: TRBV19
d_call: .
clone_size: .

cdr3_aa: CASSQVVGREQTVAKNIQYF
cdr3_nt: TGTGCCAGCAGCCAAGTAGTCGGACGGGAGCAGACCGTAGCCAAAAACATTCAGTACTTC
j_call: TRBJ2-4
v_call: TRBV3-1/TRBV3-2
d_call: .
clone_size: once

cdr3_aa: CASSRTVLTNYGYTF
cdr3_nt: TGTGCCAGCAGTCGGACAGTTCTCACTAACTATGGCTACACCTTC
j_call: TRBJ1-2
v_call: TRBV2
d_call: .
clone_size: once

cdr3_aa: CASSFSGEAFF
cdr3_nt: TGTGCCAGCAGTTTTTCGGGGGAAGCTTTCTTT
j_call: TRBJ1-1
v_call: TRBV12-3/TRBV12-4
d_call: .
clone_size: .

cdr3_aa: CASKRDTSQPQHF
cdr3_nt: TGTGCCAGCAAACGGGACACCAGTCAGCCCCAGCATTTT
j_call: TRBJ1-5
v_call: TRBV2
d_call: .
clone_size: .

cdr3_aa: CASRRGTDNSPLHF
cdr3_nt: TGTGCCAGCAGGCGCGGGACAGATAATTCACCCCTCCACTTT
j_call: TRBJ1-6
v_call: TRBV6-5
d_call: TRBD1
clone_size: few

cdr3_aa: CASSLARDTEAFF
cdr3_nt: TGCGCCAGCAGCTTGGCCCGGGACACTGAAGCTTTCTTT
j_call: TRBJ1-1
v_call: TRBV5-1
d_call: .
clone_size: few

cdr3_aa: CASSLGGGTQETQYF
cdr3_nt: TGCGCCAGCAGCTTGGGCGGGGGGACTCAAGAGACCCAGTACTTC
j_call: TRBJ2-5
v_call: TRBV5-1
d_call: TRBD2
clone_size: .

cdr3_aa: CASSLVEQGTGNTIYF
cdr3_nt: TGCGCCAGCAGCCTCGTTGAACAGGGGACTGGAAACACCATATATTTT
j_call: TRBJ1-3
v_call: TRBV5-1
d_call: TRBD1
clone_size: .

cdr3_aa: CASSWGEQGLGYTF
cdr3_nt: TGCGCCAGCAGCTGGGGCGAACAGGGTCTGGGCTACACCTTC
j_call: TRBJ1-2
v_call: TRBV5-1
d_call: .
clone_size: once

cdr3_aa: CASFASPGSPLHF
cdr3_nt: TGTGCCAGCTTCGCCTCCCCGGGTTCACCCCTCCACTTT
j_call: TRBJ1-6
v_call: TRBV6-6
d_call: .
clone_size: .